The T cell receptor beta chain under discussion was sequenced for a study of blood T cell repertoires in COVID-19. In the study overall: Researchers got acute and convalescent COVID-19 samples from the United States, Italy and Spain. T cells, B-cell-depleted T cells, or PBMCs provided the cDNA or gDNA that served as material.

Trimming took 5 bases from V and 1 from J, leaving 9 bases between them. Germline V lookup: CDR1 SNHLY, CDR2 FYNNEI. This CDR3 is 14 amino acids long. Authors' analysis steps: Scientists estimated how many nucleated cells there were by amplifying reference gene primers. TCRdb keeps only in-frame clones here, not all; method: immunoSEQ multiplex PCR. V and J calls and clone size follow that table, whereas D and trimming were derived from the DNA. Of approximately 52,000 clones in the sample, about 92% are singletons; the top ten hold about 2.9%. The material sequenced was peripheral blood. The chain is built from TRBV2 and TRBJ1-5, with D perhaps matching TRBD1 (6 bases). This receptor was taken from a human donor in a cohort sampled during active COVID-19. CDR3 sequence reads: CASSRDTSNQPQHF. The CDR3 region has the DNA TGTGCCAGCAGTCGGGACACAAGCAATCAGCCCCAGCATTTT. Using reference TRBV2 and TRBJ1-5 for the parts outside the CDR3, the full variable domain is EPEVTQTPSHQVTQMGQEVILRCVPISNHLYFYWYRQILGQKVEFLVSFYNNEISEKSEIFDDQFSVERPDGSNFTLKIRSTKLEDSAMYFCASSRDTSNQPQHFGDGTRLSIL.